This TCR beta chain is from a study of shared clonotypes between healthy human individuals (TCRdb year 2020). Notes on the research overall: A couple of women and three men aged 18 to 49 years were included in the cohort. Per donor, three plates each were used for CD4 naive and CD4 memory, two for CD8 naive, and one for CD8 memory. To estimate repertoire size and how much clonotype sharing occurs between individuals, the study deeply sequenced the blood TCR repertoires of roughly 5 healthy adults. To increase sequencing depth and limit assay-specific biases, different laboratories used diverse techniques to prepare libraries and sequence TCR repertoires. Between about 0.8 and 9 billion PBMCs per donor were obtained by leukapheresis. Points the paper makes about the study in general: Incomplete sequencing was indicated by rarefaction of sorted-subset datasets, despite the large sequencing depth. Pairwise subsampling led to the expectation that sequencing depth would affect the degree of clonotype sharing among donors. Sampling was restricted to blood, and TCR repertoires in tissues likely differ from the TCR repertoires found in blood. Across several donors, roughly 5% of naive CD4, 3% to 4% of naive CD8, about 2.3% of memory CD4, and about 0.44% of memory CD8 clonotypes were shared. Because the study included only a small number of donors, the genetic and exposure-history diversity represented was limited. Naive subsets generally had larger estimated clonotype richness than memory subsets. Clonotypes shared by all four sorted-subset donors showed higher generation probabilities than non-shared clonotypes.

Healthy HIV-negative adults with no recently reported acute infections or vaccinations were included as donors. Every donor was a Caucasian adult living in Nashville, Tennessee, USA. CD4+ T cells were enriched by magnetic negative selection, after which naive cells were positively selected on CD45RA and the negative fraction was taken as the memory subset. After blood collection by leukapheresis, PBMCs were isolated using Ficoll-Histopaque density gradient centrifugation and then cryopreserved in the vapor phase of liquid nitrogen. Analytical flow cytometry was used to check the purity and quantity of each magnetically sorted T cell population. Each sorted fraction had its genomic DNA isolated and then quantified by UV absorbance on a Nanodrop 2000c. Using the deep immunoSEQ assay, TCR CDR3 regions were amplified from genomic DNA by multiplex PCR. Genomic DNA extracted from each cell subset was distributed evenly over all wells of several immunoSEQ 96-well plates, and each plate served as one replicate. For sorted subsets, about 210 ng of genomic DNA, equivalent to some 30,000 T cell genomes, went into each replicate PCR. Purified libraries were measured with a Qubit 3.0 fluorometer, size-checked on a Bioanalyzer 2100, and measured again with the KAPA Library Quantification kit. Every immunoSEQ 96-well plate was sequenced on a separate single-read 150-cycle Illumina NextSeq 550 flow cell. The original methods were these. Because only junctional sequences without quality scores were contained in the immunoSEQ output, filtering matching that applied to full-length reads could not be performed. To assign V/J genes and CDR3, sequences were annotated against IMGT germline references using PyIR, a Python wrapper for IgBLAST v1.9. Reads with weak V/J assignments (E-value above 1e-6), missing CDR3, stop codons, out-of-frame junctions, or ambiguous translated residues were removed. A V3J clonotype was defined by an identical inferred V gene, J gene, and CDR3 amino acid sequence. To compute the percentage overlap between repertoires, the number of shared unique clonotypes was divided by the size of the smaller repertoire. RTK rarefaction, the Chao1 estimator, and Recon v2.1 estimates of unobserved clonotypes were used to assess repertoire richness. OLGA was used to compute generation probabilities for all TCRbeta clonotypes that the gDNA method yielded from a few donors. This immuneACCESS table, as held by TCRdb, lists in-frame sequences with V and J called but not all clones. Of the missing ones, under half trace to an unresolved V gene in checked studies; the others have no known cause. Clonal size and the V and J genes are those of that table, whereas D and trimming came from the DNA. Recorded for this sample are some 2,500,000 clones; 80% to 95% of them occurred a single time. Roughly 0.34% of the sample belongs to the ten largest clones.

In the germline V gene, CDR1 corresponds to SGHDN and CDR2 to FVKESK. Including the terminal cysteine and phenylalanine, the CDR3 comprises 13 residues. Only the CDR3 DNA stays, 39 bases, in frame from base 1. V and J are truncated by 3 bases and 2 bases respectively, leaving an intervening sequence of 7 bases. On this clone itself: Its target antigen remains unknown. Base qualities were left out, and no much larger clone turns up one base away.

Recombination linked TRBV14 to TRBJ2-5; the D gene is unclear. This TCR came from a man aged 18-30 years in good health. Some clones in this sample may be carry-over from other donors' samples. Input material: naive CD4+ T cells from PBMCs. The meaning of the sample's cell subset or site label: CD45RA+ positively selected. The bases are TGTGCCAGCAGCCAGAATGAACAAGAGACCCAGTACTTC. It specifies CASSQNEQETQYF.